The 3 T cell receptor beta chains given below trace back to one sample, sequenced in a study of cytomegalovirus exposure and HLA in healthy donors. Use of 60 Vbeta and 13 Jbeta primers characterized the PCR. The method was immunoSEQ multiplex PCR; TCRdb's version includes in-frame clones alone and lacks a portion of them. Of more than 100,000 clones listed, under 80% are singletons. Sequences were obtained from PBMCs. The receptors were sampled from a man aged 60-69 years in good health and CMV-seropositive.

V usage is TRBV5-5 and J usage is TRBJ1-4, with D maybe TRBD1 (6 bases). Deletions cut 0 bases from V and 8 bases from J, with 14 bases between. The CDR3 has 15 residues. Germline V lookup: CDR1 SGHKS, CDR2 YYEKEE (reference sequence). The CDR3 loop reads CASSLAGRGGEKLFF. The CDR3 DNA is TGTGCCAGCAGCTTGGCTGGCAGGGGTGGCGAAAAACTGTTTTTT.

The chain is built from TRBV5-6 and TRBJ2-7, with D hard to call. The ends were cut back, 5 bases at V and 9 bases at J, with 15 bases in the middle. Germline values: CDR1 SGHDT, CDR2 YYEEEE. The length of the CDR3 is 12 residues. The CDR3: CASSLLTTGQYF. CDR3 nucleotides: TGTGCCAGCAGTCTTCTCACTACGGGGCAGTACTTC.

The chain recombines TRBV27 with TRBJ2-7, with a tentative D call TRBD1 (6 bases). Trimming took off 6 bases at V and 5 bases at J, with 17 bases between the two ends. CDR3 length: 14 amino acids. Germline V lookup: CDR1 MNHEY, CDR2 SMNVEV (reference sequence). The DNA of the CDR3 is TGTGCCAGCAGCCTGAACAGGGTGGGGAACGAGCAGTACTTC. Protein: CASSLNRVGNEQYF.